A single sample gave rise to the 26 T cell receptor beta chains below, sequenced in a study of response to subunit inactivated influenza vaccine. TCRdb re-called the RT-PCR reads with MiXCR, one entry per CDR3 protein. The sample contains 630,000 or so distinct CDR3 sequences, approximately 14% of which appear only once. Sample: PBMCs from blood, taken roughly 13 days after vaccination. Receptor source: a man in his fifties who received an inactivated influenza vaccine.

The genes are TRBV12-3 or TRBV12-4 and TRBJ2-1; D remains ambiguous. V lost 4 bases and J 0 bases, leaving 10 bases between the germline ends. The CDR3 has 15 amino acids. DNA for the CDR3: TGTGCCAGCAGTTCCCCGGGCCGCTCCTACAATGAGCAGTTCTTC. Its protein is CASSSPGRSYNEQFF.

The V call is TRBV9, the J call TRBJ2-1; 7 bases align to TRBD2. With V trimmed by 3 bases and J by 2 bases, 5 bases remained unmatched. The CDR3 sequence is 15 residues long. CDR1 is SGDLS and CDR2 is YYNGEE in the germline V gene. CDR3 amino acids: CASSDRAGPYNEQFF. The CDR3, as DNA: TGTGCCAGCAGCGATCGAGCGGGGCCCTACAATGAGCAGTTCTTC.

V gene TRBV30 combines with J gene TRBJ1-1; D is ambiguous. V was trimmed by 6 bases and J by 0 bases, leaving 11 bases between them. The CDR3 spans 13 residues. Germline CDR1 reads GTSNPN; CDR2 reads SVGIG (reference sequence). This CDR3 is CACGSWMNTEAFF. In DNA form, the CDR3 reads TGTGCCTGCGGGTCGTGGATGAACACTGAAGCTTTCTTT.

The V and J genes are TRBV3-1 and TRBJ2-5; D is perhaps TRBD1 (5 bases). Deletions cut 0 bases from V and 2 bases from J, with 10 bases between. Germline loops: CDR1 LGHDT, CDR2 YNNKEL (reference sequence). The CDR3 has 15 amino acids. CDR3 sequence reads: CASSQDLAGQETQYF. CDR3 nucleotides: TGTGCCAGCAGCCAAGATTTGGCAGGGCAAGAGACCCAGTACTTC.

The chain employs TRBV20-1 and TRBJ1-1; D is unclear. This CDR3 comprises 12 residues. CDR1 and CDR2 (germline): DFQATT, SNEGSKA (reference sequence). Between the trimmed V and J ends, which lost 4 bases and 6 bases, there was a span of 12 bases. CDR3 nucleotide sequence: TGCAGTGCTACAAGGAAAGGGTCTGAAGCTTTCTTT. Amino acids: CSATRKGSEAFF.

This chain joins TRBV7-9 and TRBJ2-1; D may be TRBD2 (6 bases). Germline V lookup: CDR1 SEHNR, CDR2 FQNEAQ (reference sequence). The CDR3 consists of 13 residues. Trimming stripped 0 bases from V and 8 bases from J, with 8 bases between. DNA for the CDR3: TGTGCCAGCAGCTTAGCCGGGAGAGATGAGCAGTTCTTC. Translation gives CASSLAGRDEQFF.

The table lists this clonotype with a few counts. The chain joins TRBV14 to TRBJ2-3; a possible D gene is TRBD1 (5 bases). Looked up from germline, CDR1 is SGHDN and CDR2 is FVKESK. Trimming stripped 4 bases from V and 1 base from J, with 12 bases between. The CDR3 has 15 amino acids. CDR3 sequence: CASSRRGDRTDTQYF. CDR3 coding DNA: TGTGCCAGCAGCCGAAGGGGCGACCGCACAGATACGCAGTATTTT.

The chain has TRBV5-1 and TRBJ1-1; a possible D gene is TRBD1 (6 bases). The CDR3 is made up of 15 amino acids. Germline CDR1 is SGHRS and CDR2 is YFSETQ. The V gene lost 2 bases and the J gene lost 1 base, with 12 bases spanning the gap. This chain's CDR3 is CASSLFRGENTEAFF. The CDR3 DNA sequence: TGCGCCAGCAGCTTATTCAGGGGAGAGAACACTGAAGCTTTCTTT.

The V gene is TRBV7-9, the J gene TRBJ2-7; weak D call: TRBD1 (6 bases). V lost 7 bases and J 6 bases, leaving 16 bases between the germline ends. Germline V lookup: CDR1 SEHNR, CDR2 FQNEAQ (reference sequence). The CDR3 loop spans 13 amino acids. The CDR3 reads CASTTRGSGEQYF. The CDR3 DNA is TGTGCCAGCACCACTAGGGGGTCCGGCGAGCAGTACTTC.

The chain uses TRBV20-1 and TRBJ1-2; D remains ambiguous. This CDR3 is built from 12 residues. The V end was cut by 0 bases, the J end by 2 bases, with 4 bases between. The germline CDR1 and CDR2 sequences are DFQATT and SNEGSKA (reference sequence). The CDR3 coding sequence is TGCAGTGCTAGAGATAACAACTATGGCTACACCTTC. Residues: CSARDNNYGYTF.

The J gene is TRBJ1-1, the V gene TRBV7-8; D ambiguous. V lost 0 bases and J lost 4, with 6 bases in between. Germline V gives CDR1 SGHVS, CDR2 FQNEAQ. This CDR3 has 13 amino acids. CDR3 nucleotides: TGTGCCAGCAGCTTAGCCCTGTCCACTGAAGCTTTCTTT. This gives the protein CASSLALSTEAFF.

This clonotype was counted only a few times. This chain connects TRBV20-1 to TRBJ1-5; possible D gene TRBD1, 5 bases. V was trimmed by 7 bases and J by 5 bases, leaving 15 bases between them. The CDR3 runs to 13 residues. CDR1 is DFQATT and CDR2 is SNEGSKA in the germline V gene (reference sequence). The CDR3 region has the DNA TGCAGTGGAAGAGGGGAACAGGATCAGCCCCAGCATTTT. Its protein is CSGRGEQDQPQHF.

This clonotype was detected a few times. The chain is built from TRBV11-2 and TRBJ1-2; TRBD1 matches 7 bases. The germline V gene encodes CDR1 SGHAT and CDR2 FQNNGV. The V and J ends lost 4 bases and 5 bases, in that order; junction bases with no gene match: 10. The CDR3 is made up of 15 amino acids. CDR3: CASSSPGQTFYGYTF. In nucleotides, the CDR3 is TGTGCCAGCAGCTCCCCGGGACAGACTTTTTATGGCTACACCTTC. The entire variable domain, with the rest obtained from reference TRBV11-2 and TRBJ1-2, is as follows: EAGVAQSPRYKIIEKRQSVAFWCNPISGHATLYWYQQILGQGPKLLIQFQNNGVVDDSQLPKDRFSAERLKGVDSTLKIQPAKLEDSAVYLCASSSPGQTFYGYTFGSGTRLTVV.

This clonotype has a count of ten or more. V is TRBV20-1 and J is TRBJ1-4; D call uncertain. V was trimmed by 4 bases and J by 5 bases, leaving 11 bases between them. Germline V CDR1 and CDR2: DFQATT, SNEGSKA (reference sequence). This CDR3 comprises 13 residues. The CDR3 DNA reads as TGCAGTGCTACCGGGTCCCACAATGAAAAACTGTTTTTT. As protein: CSATGSHNEKLFF.

This clonotype occurred a few times. This chain joins TRBV20-1 and TRBJ2-7; D is unclear. This CDR3 spans 13 amino acids. Per the germline V gene, CDR1 is DFQATT and CDR2 is SNEGSKA (reference sequence). V lost 1 base and J 4 bases, leaving 11 bases between the germline ends. CDR3 loop: CSARGGPYYEQYF. The CDR3 DNA follows: TGCAGTGCTAGAGGGGGTCCCTATTACGAGCAGTACTTC.

Only a few counts were recorded for this clonotype. V and J are TRBV20-1 and TRBJ2-1, with 10 bases aligning to TRBD2. Per germline, CDR1 DFQATT and CDR2 SNEGSKA (reference sequence). The CDR3 contains 14 residues. Trimming at V came to 6 bases and at J to 7 bases, leaving 9 bases not matched to a gene. In DNA form, the CDR3 reads TGCAGTGCAGCGGGGGGGCCCAATAGTAATGAGCAGTTCTTC. It translates to CSAAGGPNSNEQFF.

The chain uses TRBV2 and TRBJ2-2; D is undetermined. The ends were cut back, 7 bases at V and 5 bases at J, with 14 bases in the middle. The CDR3 covers 14 residues. Germline values: CDR1 SNHLY, CDR2 FYNNEI. In DNA, the CDR3 is TGTGCCAGCACCCGACGGTGGGATACCGGGGAGCTGTTTTTT. This codes for CASTRRWDTGELFF.

This sequence joins TRBV3-1 and TRBJ1-6; D remains unclear. The CDR3 has 13 amino acids. Germline-derived CDR1 and CDR2 are LGHDT and YNNKEL (reference sequence). The V end was cut by 4 bases, the J end by 9 bases, with 10 bases between. The CDR3 loop is CASSPHKGSPLHF. Written as DNA, the CDR3 is TGTGCCAGCAGCCCCCACAAAGGTTCACCCCTCCACTTT. The variable domain in full, with the rest retrieved from reference TRBV3-1 and TRBJ1-6, is DTAVSQTPKYLVTQMGNDKSIKCEQNLGHDTMYWYKQDSKKFLKIMFSYNNKELIINETVPNRFSPKSPDKAHLNLHINSLELGDSAVYFCASSPHKGSPLHFGNGTRLTVT.

The gene calls are TRBV12-3 or TRBV12-4 and TRBJ2-1; maybe TRBD2 (5 bases). The ends were cut back, 7 bases at V and 0 bases at J, with 10 bases in the middle. The CDR3 has 14 residues. The CDR3 DNA follows: TGTGCCAGCATTGGCGGAGGCTCCTACAATGAGCAGTTCTTC. It specifies CASIGGGSYNEQFF.

CDR3 coding DNA: TGTGCCAGTAAGACGACAGACTTATCCAATCAGCCCCAGCATTTT. This encodes CASKTTDLSNQPQHF. The rearrangement uses TRBV19 and TRBJ1-5, with D perhaps TRBD1 (5 bases). The CDR3 is made up of 15 amino acids. CDR1 and CDR2 from the germline V gene are LNHDA and SQIVND (reference sequence). Trimming removed 7 bases from V and 3 bases from J, with 16 bases in between.

The sample holds many counts of this clonotype. V and J are TRBV12-3 or TRBV12-4 and TRBJ2-7, with a weak D call TRBD1 (5 bases). This CDR3 contains 12 residues. Trimming shortened V by 6 bases and J by 6 bases, and 12 bases separated the two germline ends. The CDR3: CASSPQGFEQYF. In DNA, the CDR3 is TGTGCCAGCAGCCCTCAGGGATTCGAGCAGTACTTC.

This clonotype has only a few counts. The chain couples TRBV12-3 or TRBV12-4 to TRBJ2-2; D possibly corresponds to TRBD2 (5 bases). Trimming left V 6 bases short and J 4 bases short, with 15 bases between. The CDR3 has 15 amino acids. The CDR3 reads CASREYMGVTGELFF. CDR3 sequence (DNA): TGTGCCAGCAGGGAATACATGGGAGTCACCGGGGAGCTGTTTTTT.

V is TRBV12-3 or TRBV12-4 and J is TRBJ2-7; D is unclear. This CDR3 has 12 amino acids. Trimming removed 6 bases from V and 7 bases from J, with 13 bases in between. The CDR3 protein is CASSMPPLEQYF. Here the CDR3 DNA reads TGTGCCAGCAGCATGCCACCGTTGGAGCAGTACTTC.

This clonotype was seen ten or more times. The chain carries TRBV20-1 and TRBJ2-1, with a weak D call TRBD2 (5 bases). Germline CDR1 and CDR2: DFQATT and SNEGSKA (reference sequence). The CDR3 covers 12 residues. The germline V and J ends were trimmed by 3 bases and 9 bases, with 12 bases remaining between them. CDR3 region: CSARASLREQFF. CDR3 DNA: TGCAGTGCTAGGGCTAGCCTCCGTGAGCAGTTCTTC.

The sample holds a few counts of this clonotype. The rearrangement joins TRBV9 to TRBJ2-1; TRBD2 agrees at 15 bases. Trimming at V came to 3 bases and at J to 5 bases, leaving 6 bases not matched to a gene. The CDR3 spans 17 residues. Germline V CDR1 and CDR2: SGDLS, YYNGEE. The CDR3 reads CASSEGLAGGRHNEQFF. The DNA for the CDR3 is TGTGCCAGCAGCGAGGGACTAGCGGGGGGCCGCCACAATGAGCAGTTCTTC.

The J gene is TRBJ2-2, the V gene TRBV2, with D tentatively TRBD1 (5 bases). This CDR3 spans 15 amino acids. Germline V gene sequence: CDR1 SNHLY, CDR2 FYNNEI. Deletions cut 0 bases from V and 7 bases from J, with 12 bases between. CDR3 region: CASSEALSGNGELFF. In DNA form, the CDR3 reads TGTGCCAGCAGTGAAGCGCTTTCAGGGAACGGGGAGCTGTTTTTT.